The rows below give T cell receptor beta chains drawn from one sample of a study of shared clonotypes between healthy human individuals. Measured with immunoSEQ multiplex PCR; TCRdb has only the in-frame clones, and not every one. The sample includes roughly 500,000 clones, 95% to 96% of them seen just once. The specimen sequenced was naive CD4+ T cells sorted from blood. These receptors all come from a woman in her 30s in good health. CDR3s include the opening cysteine and the closing phenylalanine or tryptophan. D genes are given only for firm matches. Expanded clones are given a class, and other clones once, few, many or no size at all.

V: TRBV7-8
J: TRBJ2-3
size: .
D: .
DNA: TGTGCCAGCAGCTCCCGGGACCACACAGATACGCAGTATTTT
CDR3: CASSSRDHTDTQYF

V: TRBV7-9
J: TRBJ1-1
size: once
D: TRBD1
DNA: TGTGCCAGCAGCCCCCGGACAGGGGGACACACTGAAGCTTTCTTT
CDR3: CASSPRTGGHTEAFF

V: TRBV10-3
J: TRBJ2-7
size: .
D: TRBD2
DNA: TGTGCCATCAGTGGAAATCTAGCGGTAAGCTCCTACGAGCAGTACTTC
CDR3: CAISGNLAVSSYEQYF

V: TRBV7-2
J: TRBJ2-1
size: .
D: .
DNA: TGTGCCAGCAGCTCCCTAGGCGGACTCTACGTTTTTGAGCAGTTCTTC
CDR3: CASSSLGGLYVFEQFF

V: TRBV5-1
J: TRBJ2-1
size: .
D: .
DNA: TGCGCCAGCAGTGTACAGGGCCATGAGCAGTTCTTC
CDR3: CASSVQGHEQFF

V: TRBV27
J: TRBJ1-1
size: .
D: TRBD1
DNA: TGTGCCAGCGTCAAAGGGACAGAGAACACTGAAGCTTTCTTT
CDR3: CASVKGTENTEAFF

V: TRBV12-5
J: TRBJ1-5
size: .
D: .
DNA: TGTGCTAGTGGTCCCTATTACGGGGACCGTTATAGCAATCAGCCCCAGCATTTT
CDR3: CASGPYYGDRYSNQPQHF

V: TRBV2
J: TRBJ2-1
size: .
D: .
DNA: TGTGCCAGCACGGCTCTAGCGAGCGGTTCCAATGAGCAGTTCTTC
CDR3: CASTALASGSNEQFF

V: TRBV5-1
J: TRBJ2-2
size: .
D: TRBD1
DNA: TGCGCCAGCAGCTTGGGTTGGACAGGAGGAACCGGGGAGCTGTTTTTT
CDR3: CASSLGWTGGTGELFF

V: TRBV28
J: TRBJ1-1
size: .
D: .
DNA: TGTGCCAGCAGTTTAGGCCACATGAACACTGAAGCTTTCTTT
CDR3: CASSLGHMNTEAFF

V: TRBV5-1
J: TRBJ1-1
size: .
D: .
DNA: TGCGCCAGCAGCTCGGGGGAAAAACGGACTGAAGCTTTCTTT
CDR3: CASSSGEKRTEAFF

V: TRBV7-9
J: TRBJ1-5
size: .
D: .
DNA: TGTGCCAGCAGCTTAATCGGGGTTCATCAGCCCCAGCATTTT
CDR3: CASSLIGVHQPQHF

V: TRBV27
J: TRBJ2-7
size: .
D: TRBD1
DNA: TGTGCCAGCACCTCGGGACAGGGTTTAGGCGAGCAGTACTTC
CDR3: CASTSGQGLGEQYF

V: TRBV28
J: TRBJ2-7
size: .
D: .
DNA: TGTGCCAGCAGTTTAGTGTCCGGGTGGGCCTACGAGCAGTACTTC
CDR3: CASSLVSGWAYEQYF

V: TRBV6-6
J: TRBJ2-7
size: .
D: TRBD2
DNA: TGTGCCAGCAGCTCCCCTGGGGGGGCCTACGAGCAGTACTTC
CDR3: CASSSPGGAYEQYF

V: TRBV11-2
J: TRBJ2-3
size: few
D: TRBD2
DNA: TGTGCCAGTAGCGGGAGCGCAGATACGCAGTATTTT
CDR3: CASSGSADTQYF

V: TRBV28
J: TRBJ2-7
size: .
D: .
DNA: TGTGCCAGCAGGGGACTCAACTACGAGCAGTACTTC
CDR3: CASRGLNYEQYF

V: TRBV9
J: TRBJ2-2
size: .
D: .
DNA: TGTGCCAGCAGCGTGCGGACGGGCACCGGGGAGCTGTTTTTT
CDR3: CASSVRTGTGELFF

V: TRBV7-9
J: TRBJ1-1
size: .
D: .
DNA: TGTGCCAGCAGTCAGACAAGTGCGAACACTGAAGCTTTCTTT
CDR3: CASSQTSANTEAFF

V: TRBV4-1
J: TRBJ2-5
size: .
D: .
DNA: TGCGCCAGCAGCCAAGATCTGCGCGTCAGGGGAGGAGAGACCCAGTACTTC
CDR3: CASSQDLRVRGGETQYF

V: TRBV14
J: TRBJ1-1
size: once
D: .
DNA: TGTGCCAGCAGCCAAGGAAGTGGGGGGCTTGGGGCTTTCTTT
CDR3: CASSQGSGGLGAFF

V: TRBV4-1
J: TRBJ2-6
size: .
D: .
DNA: TGCGCCAGCAGCCCCCCCGGTAGGGCCAACGTCCTGACTTTC
CDR3: CASSPPGRANVLTF

V: TRBV5-1
J: TRBJ2-7
size: .
D: TRBD1
DNA: TGCGCCAGCAGCTTGGGACAGGGGAACTACGAGCAGTACTTC
CDR3: CASSLGQGNYEQYF

V: TRBV27
J: TRBJ2-5
size: .
D: TRBD2
DNA: TGTGCCAGCAGTTTAATAGCGGGAGGGCCTAAGGAGACCCAGTACTTC
CDR3: CASSLIAGGPKETQYF

V: TRBV11-2
J: TRBJ2-1
size: .
D: TRBD2
DNA: TGTGCCAGCAGCTCACTTCGCCGGGGAGGGCCTCGGGGGCAGTTCTTC
CDR3: CASSSLRRGGPRGQFF

V: TRBV5-1
J: TRBJ2-2
size: .
D: TRBD1
DNA: TGCGCCAGCAGCTCAATAACCGACAGGGCGCGCGGGGAGCTGTTTTTT
CDR3: CASSSITDRARGELFF

V: TRBV21-1
J: TRBJ1-5
size: .
D: .
DNA: TGTGCCAGCAGCACGACAGGGGCCGAGAGCAATCAGCCCCAGCATTTT
CDR3: CASSTTGAESNQPQHF

V: TRBV6-1
J: TRBJ2-7
size: .
D: .
DNA: TGTGCCAGCAGGTTTACGGGGGAGGCGGCTTACGAGCAGTACTTC
CDR3: CASRFTGEAAYEQYF

V: TRBV6-1
J: TRBJ2-3
size: .
D: .
DNA: TGTGCCAGCAGTGAGCGCCCCCAGGGTAGCACAGATACGCAGTATTTT
CDR3: CASSERPQGSTDTQYF

V: TRBV18
J: TRBJ2-7
size: .
D: TRBD1
DNA: TGTGCCAGCTCACTTACAGGACAGGGTGGGTACGAGCAGTACTTC
CDR3: CASSLTGQGGYEQYF

V: TRBV13
J: TRBJ2-5
size: .
D: .
DNA: TGTGCCAGCAGCCACCGCCAAGAGACCCAGTACTTC
CDR3: CASSHRQETQYF

V: TRBV6-5
J: TRBJ2-1
size: .
D: TRBD2
DNA: TGTGCCAGCAGTTATAGCGGGAGCTCCTACAATGAGCAGTTCTTC
CDR3: CASSYSGSSYNEQFF

V: TRBV9
J: TRBJ1-4
size: .
D: .
DNA: TGTGCCAGCAGCGTATCGGGGTCTAATGAAAAACTGTTTTTT
CDR3: CASSVSGSNEKLFF

V: TRBV10-1
J: TRBJ2-7
size: .
D: .
DNA: TGCGCCAGCAGTGAGTCGCTTATTAGAGGGGAGTACTTC
CDR3: CASSESLIRGEYF

V: TRBV5-6
J: TRBJ2-5
size: .
D: .
DNA: TGTGCCAGCAGCTCCCTCCGTCTCGGGACGGAGACCCAGTACTTC
CDR3: CASSSLRLGTETQYF

V: TRBV27
J: TRBJ2-3
size: .
D: .
DNA: TGTGCCAGCAGTGTTACTGGGGCCCCTACGCAGTATTTT
CDR3: CASSVTGAPTQYF

V: TRBV4-2
J: TRBJ2-1
size: .
D: .
DNA: TGTGCCAGCAGCCGGGACTCGAGCTCCTACAATGAGCAGTTCTTC
CDR3: CASSRDSSSYNEQFF

V: TRBV5-1
J: TRBJ2-5
size: .
D: TRBD2
DNA: TGCGCCAGCAGCTTGGTAGCGGGAGGGGAGGAGACCCAGTACTTC
CDR3: CASSLVAGGEETQYF

V: TRBV5-1
J: TRBJ1-3
size: .
D: .
DNA: TGCGCCAGCAGCTTGGCCCCTGGAAACACCATATATTTT
CDR3: CASSLAPGNTIYF